The 7 T cell receptor beta chains reported below all come from one sample, sequenced in a study of CXCR3-negative and CXCR3-positive naive CD8 T cells. Broader study findings: Researchers report that CXCR3-positive naive cells carry more hydrophobic TRB CDR3s than CXCR3-negative naive cells.

No antigen has been identified for these receptors. UMI-labeled 5' RACE TRB cDNA libraries were prepared from the cells. TCRdb reprocessed the 5' RACE reads, with one entry per CDR3 protein and no DNA. Recorded here are 60,000 to 65,000 distinct CDR3 sequences; the top ten clones represent 4.8%. Sequenced input: naive CXCR3+ CD8+ T cells from blood. Subset of the sample: CD45RO-CCR7+CD27+CD95- naive CD8+ T cells expressing CXCR3 (TNR3+). The source of these receptors is a human donor in good health. Some clones in this sample may be carry-over from other donors' samples.

The chain combines TRBV3-1 with TRBJ2-3; TCRdb lists TRBD2, though no DNA is available to test this call. CDR1 LGHDT and CDR2 YNNKEL come from the germline V gene (reference sequence). CDR3 length equals 14 residues. This chain's CDR3 is CASSPQLGVDTQYF.

The rearrangement links TRBV5-5 to TRBJ2-7; TCRdb's D call of TRBD1 is untestable without DNA. Germline V CDR1 and CDR2: SGHKS, YYEKEE (reference sequence). This CDR3 comprises 17 residues. CDR3 residues: CASSLEIFRAGGYERYF.

The chain links TRBV4-3 to TRBJ2-7; TCRdb designates TRBD2, a call that cannot be tested without DNA. Looked up from germline, CDR1 is LGHNA and CDR2 is YSLEER. CDR3 size: 16 residues. The CDR3 loop reads CASSQGTSGYSYEQYF.

The rearrangement joins TRBV11-2 to TRBJ1-1. The germline gives CDR1 SGHAT, CDR2 FQNNGV. The CDR3 is made up of 15 amino acids. This CDR3 is CASSSKAGMWTEAFF.

The V gene is TRBV7-8, the J gene TRBJ2-1; TCRdb picks TRBD2, but there is no DNA to check that call. The CDR3 is 18 residues long. Germline V CDR1 and CDR2: SGHVS, FQNEAQ. The CDR3 sequence is CASSLAPSGGSVDNEQFF.

The chain joins TRBV29-1 to TRBJ2-4; the TCRdb D gene call, TRBD2, has no DNA to confirm it. This CDR3 spans 12 amino acids. Germline lookup yields CDR1 SQVTM and CDR2 ANQGSEA. The CDR3 is CSVASWENIQYF.

The rearrangement links TRBV29-1 to TRBJ2-7. The germline V gene encodes CDR1 SQVTM and CDR2 ANQGSEA. The CDR3 is made up of 12 amino acids. The CDR3 is CSVEIVAYEQYF.